Listed below are T cell receptor beta chains from one sample, sequenced in a study of OX40 agonist ivuxolimab in advanced cancers. Libraries were prepared by immunoSEQ multiplex PCR; TCRdb keeps only in-frame clonotypes and omits some of them. The repertoire consists of about 42,000 clones, with 82% occurring once and the leading ten covering 23%. The input for sequencing was CD4+ or CD8+ T cells sorted from blood, taken in a trial of the OX40 agonist ivuxolimab. The receptors originated from an adult with an advanced solid tumor such as melanoma, head and neck, liver or kidney cancer. Each CDR3 is given with its conserved first and last residue. A D gene is named only where the DNA matches it firmly. Clone size appears in some rows only: once, few, many, or a class for an expanded clone.

clone_size: -; d_call: -; j_call: TRBJ2-7; v_call: TRBV27; cdr3_nt: TGTGCCAGCAGTTTCACGGGCGTCTACGAGCAGTACTTC; cdr3_aa: CASSFTGVYEQYF
clone_size: -; d_call: TRBD1; j_call: TRBJ2-7; v_call: TRBV4-3; cdr3_nt: TGCGCCAGCAGCCAATACAGGGGATCTACCTACGAGCAGTACTTC; cdr3_aa: CASSQYRGSTYEQYF
clone_size: once; d_call: TRBD2; j_call: TRBJ2-3; v_call: TRBV2; cdr3_nt: TGTGCCAGCAGCCCTAGCGGGGGGGATGCAGATACGCAGTATTTT; cdr3_aa: CASSPSGGDADTQYF
clone_size: -; d_call: -; j_call: TRBJ1-5; v_call: TRBV21-1; cdr3_nt: TGTGCCAGGCGGGCTGCCGGGGGCAATCAGCCCCAGCATTTT; cdr3_aa: CARRAAGGNQPQHF
clone_size: -; d_call: -; j_call: TRBJ1-1; v_call: TRBV5-1; cdr3_nt: TGCGCCAGCAGAGGGATGAACACTGAAGCTTTCTTT; cdr3_aa: CASRGMNTEAFF
clone_size: -; d_call: TRBD2; j_call: TRBJ2-4; v_call: TRBV11-2; cdr3_nt: TGTGCCAGCAGCCCCCCTAGCGGGGTAAAAAACATTCAGTACTTC; cdr3_aa: CASSPPSGVKNIQYF
clone_size: once; d_call: TRBD1; j_call: TRBJ1-5; v_call: TRBV28; cdr3_nt: TGTGCCAGCAGCCCCTTGCAGGGGGCTTTAAGTCAGCCCCAGCATTTT; cdr3_aa: CASSPLQGALSQPQHF
clone_size: -; d_call: -; j_call: TRBJ1-5; v_call: TRBV28; cdr3_nt: TGTGCCATCGGAACGGCAGGGAATCAGCCCCAGCATTTT; cdr3_aa: CAIGTAGNQPQHF
clone_size: -; d_call: -; j_call: TRBJ1-2; v_call: TRBV30; cdr3_nt: TGTGCGCTGGAGAGAGAGGCCTATGGCTACACCTTC; cdr3_aa: CALEREAYGYTF
clone_size: -; d_call: -; j_call: TRBJ2-7; v_call: TRBV6-1; cdr3_nt: TGTGCCAGCAGTGACAGGTACGAGCAGTACTTC; cdr3_aa: CASSDRYEQYF
clone_size: -; d_call: -; j_call: TRBJ1-5; v_call: TRBV30; cdr3_nt: TGTGCCTGGAGGGCGGACAGAAGCAATCAGCCCCAGCATTTT; cdr3_aa: CAWRADRSNQPQHF
clone_size: -; d_call: -; j_call: TRBJ1-5; v_call: TRBV4-3; cdr3_nt: TGCGCCAGCAGCCAAGATTGGGGAAGCAATCAGCCCCAGCATTTT; cdr3_aa: CASSQDWGSNQPQHF
clone_size: few; d_call: -; j_call: TRBJ2-2; v_call: TRBV27; cdr3_nt: TGTGCCAGCAGTCCCCCCACCGGGGTCATTAGGGAGCTGTTTTTT; cdr3_aa: CASSPPTGVIRELFF
clone_size: -; d_call: -; j_call: TRBJ1-4; v_call: TRBV7-9; cdr3_nt: TGTGCCAGCAGCCCATTTACGGTTCAGGGGAATGAAAAACTGTTTTTT; cdr3_aa: CASSPFTVQGNEKLFF
clone_size: -; d_call: -; j_call: TRBJ1-1; v_call: TRBV11-2; cdr3_nt: TGTGCCAGCAGCTTAGTAGCAGTGAACACTGAAGCTTTCTTT; cdr3_aa: CASSLVAVNTEAFF
clone_size: -; d_call: -; j_call: TRBJ1-5; v_call: TRBV28; cdr3_nt: TGTGCCAGCAGTTTAAGTTATAGCAATCAGCCCCAGCATTTT; cdr3_aa: CASSLSYSNQPQHF
clone_size: -; d_call: TRBD2; j_call: TRBJ2-1; v_call: TRBV6-6; cdr3_nt: TGTGCCAGCAGTTACCTTACTAGCGGTGAGCAGTTCTTC; cdr3_aa: CASSYLTSGEQFF
clone_size: -; d_call: -; j_call: TRBJ2-3; v_call: TRBV5-6; cdr3_nt: TGTGCCAGCAGCTTGGCAGGCCTCCGCGATACGCAGTATTTT; cdr3_aa: CASSLAGLRDTQYF
clone_size: -; d_call: -; j_call: TRBJ2-3; v_call: TRBV14; cdr3_nt: TGTGCCAGCAGCCAAGATTTCATCCGGGGTGGTACGCAGTATTTT; cdr3_aa: CASSQDFIRGGTQYF
clone_size: -; d_call: TRBD1; j_call: TRBJ2-7; v_call: TRBV18; cdr3_nt: TGTGCCAGCTCACTCCGGGACAGATCCTACGAGCAGTACTTC; cdr3_aa: CASSLRDRSYEQYF
clone_size: -; d_call: TRBD2; j_call: TRBJ2-2; v_call: TRBV2; cdr3_nt: TGTGCCAGCAGTGAGACGGGAGGAGGCACCGGGGAGCTGTTTTTT; cdr3_aa: CASSETGGGTGELFF
clone_size: few; d_call: -; j_call: TRBJ1-6; v_call: TRBV11-2; cdr3_nt: TGTGCCAGCAGGAAGGGGAACGATTCACCCCTCCACTTT; cdr3_aa: CASRKGNDSPLHF
clone_size: once; d_call: -; j_call: TRBJ2-1; v_call: TRBV4-1; cdr3_nt: TGCGCCAGCGGGTGGGATGAGCAGTTCTTC; cdr3_aa: CASGWDEQFF
clone_size: -; d_call: TRBD1; j_call: TRBJ1-5; v_call: TRBV6-6; cdr3_nt: TGTGCCAGCAGTCGGACAGGGGCGGTGGATCAGCCCCAGCATTTT; cdr3_aa: CASSRTGAVDQPQHF
clone_size: -; d_call: TRBD1; j_call: TRBJ2-7; v_call: TRBV11-2; cdr3_nt: TGTGCCAGCAGCTTAGCACAGGGGGCTAGCTACGAGCAGTACTTC; cdr3_aa: CASSLAQGASYEQYF
clone_size: -; d_call: -; j_call: TRBJ2-5; v_call: TRBV19; cdr3_nt: TGTGCCAGTAGTATAGCGGGGGGCCAACGAGAGACCCAGTACTTC; cdr3_aa: CASSIAGGQRETQYF
clone_size: -; d_call: TRBD2; j_call: TRBJ2-1; v_call: TRBV7-9; cdr3_nt: TGTGCCACAGAGACTAGCGACAATGAGCAGTTCTTC; cdr3_aa: CATETSDNEQFF
clone_size: -; d_call: TRBD1; j_call: TRBJ2-3; v_call: TRBV11-2; cdr3_nt: TGTGCCAGCAGCTTCCGGGACAGAAGCACAGATACGCAGTATTTT; cdr3_aa: CASSFRDRSTDTQYF
clone_size: few; d_call: TRBD2; j_call: TRBJ2-7; v_call: TRBV11-1; cdr3_nt: TGTGCCAGCAGCATCCCAACTAGCGGGAGCTACGAGCAGTACTTC; cdr3_aa: CASSIPTSGSYEQYF
clone_size: -; d_call: TRBD1; j_call: TRBJ1-1; v_call: TRBV18; cdr3_nt: TGTGCCAGCACGCGACAGGGGGGGAACACTGAAGCTTTCTTT; cdr3_aa: CASTRQGGNTEAFF
clone_size: few; d_call: TRBD2; j_call: TRBJ2-7; v_call: TRBV9; cdr3_nt: TGTGCCAGCAGCCCCGGACTAGCGGGATCCTACGAGCAGTACTTC; cdr3_aa: CASSPGLAGSYEQYF
clone_size: -; d_call: -; j_call: TRBJ1-2; v_call: TRBV7-8; cdr3_nt: TGTGCCAGCAGCTTAGATCGGGGGTCGCTCTATGGCTACACCTTC; cdr3_aa: CASSLDRGSLYGYTF
clone_size: -; d_call: -; j_call: TRBJ2-5; v_call: TRBV5-4; cdr3_nt: TGTGCCAGCAGCTCTGGCGGGGATAGTCTATGGGAGACCCAGTACTTC; cdr3_aa: CASSSGGDSLWETQYF
clone_size: -; d_call: -; j_call: TRBJ1-4; v_call: TRBV4-3; cdr3_nt: TGCGCCAGCAGCCAAGGACCGGGGGCGGGAGAAAAACTGTTTTTT; cdr3_aa: CASSQGPGAGEKLFF
clone_size: -; d_call: TRBD1; j_call: TRBJ2-7; v_call: TRBV28; cdr3_nt: TGTGCCAGCAGATTCTTAGATGGACAGGGGTACGAGCAGTACTTC; cdr3_aa: CASRFLDGQGYEQYF
clone_size: -; d_call: -; j_call: TRBJ1-1; v_call: TRBV19; cdr3_nt: TGTGCCACCTCAGGCGGACGGCAGACTGAAGCTTTCTTT; cdr3_aa: CATSGGRQTEAFF
clone_size: -; d_call: TRBD2; j_call: TRBJ2-5; v_call: TRBV13; cdr3_nt: TGTGCCAGCATGTTGACTAGCGGGATGGCCCAGTACTTC; cdr3_aa: CASMLTSGMAQYF
clone_size: -; d_call: -; j_call: TRBJ1-1; v_call: TRBV30; cdr3_nt: TGTGCCTGGAGTAGGGGGGGACACAGGAACACTGAAGCTTTCTTT; cdr3_aa: CAWSRGGHRNTEAFF
clone_size: -; d_call: TRBD2; j_call: TRBJ2-1; v_call: TRBV5-1; cdr3_nt: TGCGCCAGCACGGTAGGACTAGCGGACTACAATGAGCAGTTCTTC; cdr3_aa: CASTVGLADYNEQFF
clone_size: -; d_call: -; j_call: TRBJ2-2; v_call: TRBV11-3; cdr3_nt: TGTGCCAGCAGCTTCTTCGGGGACGAGGGCGGGGAGCTGTTTTTT; cdr3_aa: CASSFFGDEGGELFF
clone_size: -; d_call: -; j_call: TRBJ2-1; v_call: TRBV11-3; cdr3_nt: TGTGCCAGCAGCCCAGGACACAGTCTCTCCTACAATGAGCAGTTCTTC; cdr3_aa: CASSPGHSLSYNEQFF
clone_size: -; d_call: TRBD2; j_call: TRBJ2-1; v_call: TRBV9; cdr3_nt: TGTGCCAGCAGCCCCCTCTCTCGGGGGGGTGGCGAGCAGTTCTTC; cdr3_aa: CASSPLSRGGGEQFF
clone_size: -; d_call: -; j_call: TRBJ2-7; v_call: TRBV10-3; cdr3_nt: TGTGCCATCAGCAGTCGAGAGAACGAGCAGTACTTC; cdr3_aa: CAISSRENEQYF
clone_size: few; d_call: TRBD2; j_call: TRBJ2-3; v_call: TRBV9; cdr3_nt: TGTGCCAGCAGACGGACTAGCGGGAGTGATACGCAGTATTTT; cdr3_aa: CASRRTSGSDTQYF
clone_size: -; d_call: -; j_call: TRBJ2-5; v_call: TRBV5-4; cdr3_nt: TGTGCCAGCAGCTTGGTAGGGTTCGAGACCCAGTACTTC; cdr3_aa: CASSLVGFETQYF
clone_size: few; d_call: -; j_call: TRBJ1-2; v_call: TRBV6-5; cdr3_nt: TGTGCCAGCAGTTACTCGTCAGGGGCTAACTATGGCTACACCTTC; cdr3_aa: CASSYSSGANYGYTF
clone_size: -; d_call: TRBD2; j_call: TRBJ2-1; v_call: TRBV5-5; cdr3_nt: TGTGCCAGCAGCCGACGACTAGCGGGAGATTGGAATGAGCAGTTCTTC; cdr3_aa: CASSRRLAGDWNEQFF
clone_size: -; d_call: -; j_call: TRBJ1-2; v_call: TRBV28; cdr3_nt: TGTGCCAGCAGTCTTCAGCATGGCTACACCTTC; cdr3_aa: CASSLQHGYTF
clone_size: -; d_call: -; j_call: TRBJ1-5; v_call: TRBV19; cdr3_nt: TGTGCCAGTGCGGACAGACAGTCAAATCAGCCCCAGCATTTT; cdr3_aa: CASADRQSNQPQHF
clone_size: -; d_call: -; j_call: TRBJ1-1; v_call: TRBV19; cdr3_nt: TGTGCCAGTAGTCCGGAGACAGCGAACTCTGAAGCTTTCTTT; cdr3_aa: CASSPETANSEAFF
clone_size: -; d_call: TRBD2; j_call: TRBJ2-1; v_call: TRBV12-5; cdr3_nt: TGTGCTACCACCGGGGAGAGCGGGGGCGATGAGCAGTTCTTC; cdr3_aa: CATTGESGGDEQFF
clone_size: -; d_call: TRBD2; j_call: TRBJ2-2; v_call: TRBV19; cdr3_nt: TGTGCCAGCCGACTAGCGGGGCCGACCGGGGAGCTGTTTTTT; cdr3_aa: CASRLAGPTGELFF
clone_size: -; d_call: -; j_call: TRBJ1-2; v_call: TRBV6-1; cdr3_nt: TGTGCCACAGGGTATGGCTACACCTTC; cdr3_aa: CATGYGYTF
clone_size: -; d_call: -; j_call: TRBJ1-3; v_call: TRBV18; cdr3_nt: TGTGCCAGCTCACGAGGCTCTGGAAACACCATATATTTT; cdr3_aa: CASSRGSGNTIYF
clone_size: -; d_call: -; j_call: TRBJ2-1; v_call: TRBV7-6; cdr3_nt: TGTGCCAGCAGCTTAGAGGTCCACAATGAGCAGTTCTTC; cdr3_aa: CASSLEVHNEQFF